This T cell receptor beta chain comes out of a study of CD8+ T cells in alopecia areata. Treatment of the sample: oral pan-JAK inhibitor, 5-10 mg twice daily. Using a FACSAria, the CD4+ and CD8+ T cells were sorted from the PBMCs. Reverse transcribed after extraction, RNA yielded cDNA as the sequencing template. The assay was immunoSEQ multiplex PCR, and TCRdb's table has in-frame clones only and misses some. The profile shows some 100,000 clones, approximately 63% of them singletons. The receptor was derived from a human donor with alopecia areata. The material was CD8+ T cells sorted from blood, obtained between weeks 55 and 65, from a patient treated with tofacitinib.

CDR3 sequence: CASSLGHLISPLHF. In DNA form, the CDR3 reads TGTGCCAGCAGCTTGGGCCACCTGATTTCACCCCTCCACTTT. The V call is TRBV7-9, the J call TRBJ1-6; no clear D. CDR1 is SEHNR and CDR2 is FQNEAQ in the germline V gene (reference sequence). The CDR3 consists of 14 residues. V dropped 3 bases and J dropped 9 bases, with 12 bases sitting between them.